A single sample is the source of the 5 T cell receptor beta chains below, sequenced in a study of response to subunit inactivated influenza vaccine. TCRdb re-called the RT-PCR reads through MiXCR, storing one row per CDR3 protein. The sample contains under 200,000 distinct CDR3 sequences, roughly 10% of which appear only once. The sample was CD8+ T cells sorted from PBMCs, taken around 25 months after vaccination. Receptors originate from a man in his fifties or sixties who received an inactivated influenza vaccine.

V is TRBV27 and J is TRBJ2-7; D tentatively fits TRBD1 or TRBD2 (5 bases each). The V end lost 3 bases, the J end lost 4 bases, and 10 bases lay between the germline ends. The CDR3 totals 13 residues. Per the germline V gene, CDR1 is MNHEY and CDR2 is SMNVEV (reference sequence). The CDR3 sequence is CASSFGTEYEQYF. The CDR3, as DNA: TGTGCCAGCAGTTTCGGGACCGAGTACGAGCAGTACTTC.

The chain is built from TRBV12-3 or TRBV12-4 and TRBJ1-5; 7 nucleotides agree with TRBD1. Trimming cost V 4 bases and J 3 bases; bases outside gene matches: 3. CDR3 length: 14 amino acids. CDR3 sequence: CASSSTGDNQPQHF. CDR3 DNA: TGTGCCAGCAGTTCTACAGGGGACAATCAGCCCCAGCATTTT.

In its sample, this clonotype was seen a few times. The J gene is TRBJ2-1, the V gene TRBV4-1; D is undetermined. The CDR3 is 13 residues long. The V gene lost 1 base and the J gene lost 8 bases, with 9 bases spanning the gap. The V gene's germline CDR1 is MGHRA and CDR2 YSYEKL. This chain's CDR3 is CASSQVGAYEQFF. The CDR3 DNA sequence: TGCGCCAGCAGCCAAGTCGGAGCCTATGAGCAGTTCTTC.

This chain links TRBV30 with TRBJ2-1; D is possibly TRBD1 or TRBD2 (5 bases each). Germline values: CDR1 GTSNPN, CDR2 SVGIG (reference sequence). Trimming left V 3 bases short and J 9 bases short, with 9 bases between. CDR3 length equals 11 residues. The CDR3 here is CAWRAGGEQFF. The CDR3 DNA sequence: TGTGCCTGGAGGGCTGGGGGTGAGCAGTTCTTC.

This clonotype came up many times. The chain links TRBV24-1 to TRBJ2-1; D gene unclear. Trimming removed 3 bases from V and 2 bases from J, with 10 bases in between. The V gene's germline CDR1 is KGHDR and CDR2 SFDVKD. The CDR3 covers 15 residues. The CDR3 DNA follows: TGTGCCACCAGTGATCCGGCGCGGACCTACAATGAGCAGTTCTTC. Translating gives CATSDPARTYNEQFF.